A selection of T cell receptor beta chains follows, all from one sample in a study of T cell repertoires in cytomegalovirus infection. TCRdb passed the reads through MiXCR, listing each CDR3 protein once. The table records 130,000 or so distinct CDR3 sequences, 5% to 6.5% of them present only once. The sequencing sample was made of PBMCs. Receptors originate from a human donor in good health (CMV status not recorded). Some clones in this sample may be carry-over from other donors' samples. The CDR3 runs from the conserved cysteine through the conserved F or W. Each record gives: V gene, D gene, J gene, CDR3 length, clone size, CDR3 protein, CDR3 DNA. The D gene is left open where the match is weak. The size field is filled for only some rows; it gives once, few, many or a size class.

V gene: TRBV12-3/TRBV12-4; D gene: TRBD1; J gene: TRBJ1-1; CDR3 length: 16; clone size: many; CDR3 protein: CASSPWDRKQGTEAFF; CDR3 DNA: TGTGCCAGCAGTCCTTGGGACAGGAAACAGGGGACTGAAGCTTTCTTT
V gene: TRBV14; D gene: -; J gene: TRBJ1-1; CDR3 length: 13; clone size: -; CDR3 protein: CASRSRGNTEAFF; CDR3 DNA: TGTGCCAGCAGGAGTAGGGGTAACACTGAAGCTTTCTTT
V gene: TRBV7-2; D gene: TRBD2; J gene: TRBJ2-5; CDR3 length: 16; clone size: many; CDR3 protein: CASSSLAGGIQETQYF; CDR3 DNA: TGTGCCAGCAGCTCCCTAGCGGGGGGGATCCAAGAGACCCAGTACTTC
V gene: TRBV7-2; D gene: -; J gene: TRBJ2-5; CDR3 length: 14; clone size: many; CDR3 protein: CASSPLGGQETQYF; CDR3 DNA: TGTGCCAGCAGCCCTCTCGGGGGCCAAGAGACCCAGTACTTC
V gene: TRBV14; D gene: TRBD1; J gene: TRBJ1-6; CDR3 length: 16; clone size: -; CDR3 protein: CASSQDLGGLDSPLHF; CDR3 DNA: TGTGCCAGCAGCCAAGATCTAGGGGGCTTGGATTCACCCCTCCACTTT
V gene: TRBV19; D gene: TRBD1; J gene: TRBJ1-1; CDR3 length: 16; clone size: many; CDR3 protein: CASRSGTGGLVAEAFF; CDR3 DNA: TGTGCCAGTAGATCCGGGACAGGGGGCTTAGTGGCTGAAGCTTTCTTT
V gene: TRBV20-1; D gene: TRBD1; J gene: TRBJ1-5; CDR3 length: 13; clone size: -; CDR3 protein: CSVPDRGNQPQHF; CDR3 DNA: TGCAGTGTTCCGGACAGGGGAAATCAGCCCCAGCATTTT
V gene: TRBV5-4; D gene: TRBD2; J gene: TRBJ2-3; CDR3 length: 16; clone size: many; CDR3 protein: CASSRLGGLDTDTQYF; CDR3 DNA: TGTGCCAGCAGCCGGTTGGGGGGACTAGACACAGATACGCAGTATTTT
V gene: TRBV30; D gene: TRBD1; J gene: TRBJ2-7; CDR3 length: 13; clone size: few; CDR3 protein: CASRTGSSYEQYF; CDR3 DNA: TGTGCCTCTCGGACAGGGAGCTCCTACGAGCAGTACTTC
V gene: TRBV12-3/TRBV12-4; D gene: TRBD1; J gene: TRBJ2-7; CDR3 length: 15; clone size: many; CDR3 protein: CASSPGTGANHEQYF; CDR3 DNA: TGTGCCAGCAGTCCCGGGACAGGGGCAAACCACGAGCAGTACTTC
V gene: TRBV7-6; D gene: -; J gene: TRBJ2-3; CDR3 length: 19; clone size: many; CDR3 protein: CASSSSRAGRNVGTDTQYF; CDR3 DNA: TGTGCCAGCAGCTCGTCAAGGGCGGGGAGGAACGTAGGCACAGATACGCAGTATTTT
V gene: TRBV7-2; D gene: -; J gene: TRBJ1-2; CDR3 length: 13; clone size: -; CDR3 protein: CASSLEQGRGYNF; CDR3 DNA: TGTGCCAGCAGCTTAGAACAGGGTCGGGGGTACAACTTC
V gene: TRBV7-2; D gene: -; J gene: TRBJ2-5; CDR3 length: 15; clone size: many; CDR3 protein: CASSRDPLVRETQYF; CDR3 DNA: TGTGCCAGCAGCCGCGACCCCTTAGTGCGGGAGACCCAGTACTTC
V gene: TRBV5-1; D gene: -; J gene: TRBJ2-1; CDR3 length: 14; clone size: many; CDR3 protein: CASSSSGLYNEQFF; CDR3 DNA: TGCGCCAGCAGCTCCAGCGGGCTTTACAATGAGCAGTTCTTC
V gene: TRBV7-9; D gene: -; J gene: TRBJ2-3; CDR3 length: 15; clone size: many; CDR3 protein: CASSLEGKASDTQYF; CDR3 DNA: TGTGCCAGCAGCTTAGAAGGGAAAGCATCAGATACGCAGTATTTT
V gene: TRBV2; D gene: -; J gene: TRBJ1-2; CDR3 length: 12; clone size: many; CDR3 protein: CASSDPREYYTF; CDR3 DNA: TGTGCCAGCAGTGACCCCAGGGAGTACTACACCTTC
V gene: TRBV20-1; D gene: TRBD1; J gene: TRBJ2-6; CDR3 length: 17; clone size: few; CDR3 protein: CSARFRDRVSGANVLTF; CDR3 DNA: TGCAGTGCTAGATTTAGGGACAGGGTATCTGGGGCCAACGTCCTGACTTTC
V gene: TRBV14; D gene: TRBD2; J gene: TRBJ2-1; CDR3 length: 15; clone size: few; CDR3 protein: CASSRALAGYNEQFF; CDR3 DNA: TGTGCCAGCAGCCGGGCACTAGCGGGGTACAATGAGCAGTTCTTC
V gene: TRBV14; D gene: -; J gene: TRBJ2-6; CDR3 length: 17; clone size: -; CDR3 protein: CASTREAPLSGANVLTF; CDR3 DNA: TGTGCCAGCACCCGGGAAGCCCCCCTCTCTGGGGCCAACGTCCTGACTTTC
V gene: TRBV20-1; D gene: -; J gene: TRBJ2-7; CDR3 length: 12; clone size: few; CDR3 protein: CSATPGGYEQYF; CDR3 DNA: TGCAGTGCTACCCCCGGGGGCTACGAGCAGTACTTC
V gene: TRBV30; D gene: -; J gene: TRBJ2-7; CDR3 length: 13; clone size: many; CDR3 protein: CAWSSSQGYEQYF; CDR3 DNA: TGTGCCTGGAGTTCCTCCCAGGGGTACGAGCAGTACTTC
V gene: TRBV2; D gene: -; J gene: TRBJ2-7; CDR3 length: 14; clone size: -; CDR3 protein: CASSESGGPYEQYF; CDR3 DNA: TGTGCCAGCAGTGAGTCCGGGGGGCCCTACGAGCAGTACTTC
V gene: TRBV20-1; D gene: -; J gene: TRBJ1-5; CDR3 length: 16; clone size: many; CDR3 protein: CSATNMGSGDYQPQHF; CDR3 DNA: TGCAGTGCAACCAATATGGGGAGTGGGGACTATCAGCCCCAGCATTTT
V gene: TRBV12-3/TRBV12-4; D gene: -; J gene: TRBJ1-2; CDR3 length: 12; clone size: many; CDR3 protein: CASSPTVYGYTF; CDR3 DNA: TGTGCCAGCAGTCCCACAGTATATGGCTACACCTTC
V gene: TRBV7-2; D gene: TRBD2; J gene: TRBJ2-3; CDR3 length: 16; clone size: many; CDR3 protein: CASSLRLAGRSDTQYF; CDR3 DNA: TGTGCCAGCAGCTTAAGGCTAGCGGGTAGATCAGATACGCAGTATTTT
V gene: TRBV12-3/TRBV12-4; D gene: TRBD1; J gene: TRBJ1-3; CDR3 length: 15; clone size: -; CDR3 protein: CASSLGTGVRNTIYF; CDR3 DNA: TGTGCCAGCAGTTTGGGGACAGGGGTTAGAAACACCATATATTTT
V gene: TRBV7-2; D gene: TRBD1; J gene: TRBJ1-1; CDR3 length: 13; clone size: many; CDR3 protein: CASSVDRGTEAFF; CDR3 DNA: TGTGCCAGCAGCGTAGACAGGGGGACTGAAGCTTTCTTT
V gene: TRBV7-9; D gene: -; J gene: TRBJ2-7; CDR3 length: 17; clone size: many; CDR3 protein: CASSSPTAGRSPYEQYF; CDR3 DNA: TGTGCCAGCAGCTCTCCGACAGCCGGTAGGAGTCCCTACGAGCAGTACTTC
V gene: TRBV19; D gene: TRBD1; J gene: TRBJ1-6; CDR3 length: 15; clone size: -; CDR3 protein: CASSSPGTGGYSLHF; CDR3 DNA: TGTGCCAGTAGTAGCCCCGGGACAGGGGGCTACAGCCTCCACTTT
V gene: TRBV7-9; D gene: TRBD1; J gene: TRBJ2-3; CDR3 length: 16; clone size: many; CDR3 protein: CASSLGRDRVADTQYF; CDR3 DNA: TGTGCCAGCAGCTTAGGCCGGGACAGGGTGGCAGATACGCAGTATTTT
V gene: TRBV15; D gene: -; J gene: TRBJ2-3; CDR3 length: 16; clone size: few; CDR3 protein: CATSRDPGAGTDTQYF; CDR3 DNA: TGTGCCACCAGCAGAGATCCCGGGGCCGGCACAGATACGCAGTATTTT
V gene: TRBV7-6; D gene: TRBD1; J gene: TRBJ2-2; CDR3 length: 13; clone size: many; CDR3 protein: CASSPGQAGELFF; CDR3 DNA: TGTGCCAGCAGCCCAGGACAGGCCGGGGAGCTGTTTTTT
V gene: TRBV6-2/TRBV6-3; D gene: TRBD1; J gene: TRBJ1-2; CDR3 length: 14; clone size: many; CDR3 protein: CASSRDSANYGYTF; CDR3 DNA: TGTGCCAGCAGCCGGGACAGCGCTAACTATGGCTACACCTTC
V gene: TRBV7-2; D gene: -; J gene: TRBJ1-1; CDR3 length: 15; clone size: many; CDR3 protein: CASSFRFHVNTEAFF; CDR3 DNA: TGTGCCAGCAGCTTTCGATTTCACGTGAACACTGAAGCTTTCTTT
V gene: TRBV29-1; D gene: -; J gene: TRBJ2-5; CDR3 length: 14; clone size: many; CDR3 protein: CSVEDWAGQETQYF; CDR3 DNA: TGCAGCGTTGAAGATTGGGCAGGGCAAGAGACCCAGTACTTC
V gene: TRBV2; D gene: -; J gene: TRBJ1-5; CDR3 length: 14; clone size: many; CDR3 protein: CASRGGQGSQPQHF; CDR3 DNA: TGTGCCAGCAGAGGTGGGCAGGGAAGTCAGCCCCAGCATTTT
V gene: TRBV7-2; D gene: -; J gene: TRBJ2-7; CDR3 length: 14; clone size: many; CDR3 protein: CASSWPGVSYEQYF; CDR3 DNA: TGTGCCAGCAGCTGGCCTGGGGTTTCCTACGAGCAGTACTTC
V gene: TRBV10-2; D gene: -; J gene: TRBJ2-7; CDR3 length: 15; clone size: few; CDR3 protein: CASSEGVGWLNEQYF; CDR3 DNA: TGCGCCAGCAGTGAGGGAGTAGGGTGGTTGAACGAGCAGTACTTC
V gene: TRBV12-5; D gene: -; J gene: TRBJ1-5; CDR3 length: 15; clone size: few; CDR3 protein: CASAATDHSNQPQHF; CDR3 DNA: TGTGCTAGTGCCGCGACCGACCATAGCAATCAGCCCCAGCATTTT
V gene: TRBV6-2/TRBV6-3; D gene: TRBD1; J gene: TRBJ2-7; CDR3 length: 13; clone size: -; CDR3 protein: CASMGTGSHEQYF; CDR3 DNA: TGTGCCAGCATGGGGACAGGGTCCCACGAGCAGTACTTC
V gene: TRBV7-2; D gene: -; J gene: TRBJ2-3; CDR3 length: 16; clone size: many; CDR3 protein: CASSSYGTSSTDTQYF; CDR3 DNA: TGTGCCAGCAGCTCGTACGGGACATCTAGCACAGATACGCAGTATTTT
V gene: TRBV12-3/TRBV12-4; D gene: -; J gene: TRBJ1-1; CDR3 length: 14; clone size: many; CDR3 protein: CASSLATGNTEAFF; CDR3 DNA: TGTGCCAGCAGTTTAGCGACAGGGAACACTGAAGCTTTCTTT
V gene: TRBV20-1; D gene: -; J gene: TRBJ1-1; CDR3 length: 12; clone size: few; CDR3 protein: CSARLLGVEAFF; CDR3 DNA: TGCAGTGCTAGATTATTAGGGGTTGAAGCTTTCTTT
V gene: TRBV7-2; D gene: -; J gene: TRBJ2-5; CDR3 length: 15; clone size: many; CDR3 protein: CASKALNSAGGTQYF; CDR3 DNA: TGTGCCAGCAAAGCTTTAAATTCGGCCGGGGGGACCCAGTACTTC
V gene: TRBV20-1; D gene: -; J gene: TRBJ2-7; CDR3 length: 13; clone size: few; CDR3 protein: CSAETQQGYEQYF; CDR3 DNA: TGCAGTGCTGAAACCCAACAGGGATACGAGCAGTACTTC
V gene: TRBV7-6; D gene: TRBD1; J gene: TRBJ1-1; CDR3 length: 15; clone size: many; CDR3 protein: CASSSGQDGVTEAFF; CDR3 DNA: TGTGCCAGCAGCTCAGGACAGGATGGAGTGACTGAAGCTTTCTTT
V gene: TRBV29-1; D gene: -; J gene: TRBJ2-7; CDR3 length: 12; clone size: -; CDR3 protein: CSVAPGIYEQYF; CDR3 DNA: TGCAGCGTTGCCCCAGGGATCTACGAGCAGTACTTC
V gene: TRBV19; D gene: -; J gene: TRBJ1-5; CDR3 length: 17; clone size: -; CDR3 protein: CASSRQNVLSGNQPQHF; CDR3 DNA: TGTGCCAGTAGTAGACAGAACGTCCTCTCGGGCAATCAGCCCCAGCATTTT
V gene: TRBV29-1; D gene: TRBD1; J gene: TRBJ2-5; CDR3 length: 15; clone size: many; CDR3 protein: CSVEDGTGRVETQYF; CDR3 DNA: TGCAGCGTTGAAGATGGGACAGGGAGGGTGGAGACCCAGTACTTC
V gene: TRBV10-2; D gene: -; J gene: TRBJ1-2; CDR3 length: 14; clone size: many; CDR3 protein: CASRRDGDNYGYTF; CDR3 DNA: TGCGCCAGCAGGCGGGACGGTGATAACTATGGCTACACCTTC
V gene: TRBV7-2; D gene: -; J gene: TRBJ2-2; CDR3 length: 16; clone size: many; CDR3 protein: CASSLGDGSFTGELFF; CDR3 DNA: TGTGCCAGCAGCTTGGGGGACGGAAGTTTCACCGGGGAGCTGTTTTTT
V gene: TRBV20-1; D gene: -; J gene: TRBJ1-6; CDR3 length: 14; clone size: few; CDR3 protein: CSAAWAGDNSPLHF; CDR3 DNA: TGCAGTGCTGCGTGGGCAGGGGACAATTCACCCCTCCACTTT
V gene: TRBV7-2; D gene: TRBD2; J gene: TRBJ2-7; CDR3 length: 14; clone size: many; CDR3 protein: CASSLEAGGPLGYF; CDR3 DNA: TGTGCCAGCAGCTTAGAAGCGGGGGGGCCACTTGGGTACTTC
V gene: TRBV25-1; D gene: -; J gene: TRBJ1-2; CDR3 length: 13; clone size: many; CDR3 protein: CASRRTGNYGYTF; CDR3 DNA: TGTGCCAGCAGGCGGACTGGTAACTATGGCTACACCTTC
V gene: TRBV7-8; D gene: TRBD1; J gene: TRBJ1-2; CDR3 length: 15; clone size: -; CDR3 protein: CASSLRVDRNYGYTF; CDR3 DNA: TGTGCCAGCAGCTTAAGGGTGGACAGGAACTATGGCTACACCTTC
V gene: TRBV18; D gene: -; J gene: TRBJ1-3; CDR3 length: 16; clone size: many; CDR3 protein: CASSPRQEHSGNTIYF; CDR3 DNA: TGTGCCAGCTCACCAAGGCAGGAGCACTCTGGAAACACCATATATTTT
V gene: TRBV3-1; D gene: -; J gene: TRBJ2-1; CDR3 length: 13; clone size: few; CDR3 protein: CASSQDQSEEQFF; CDR3 DNA: TGTGCCAGCAGCCAAGATCAGAGCGAGGAGCAGTTCTTC
V gene: TRBV2; D gene: -; J gene: TRBJ1-2; CDR3 length: 13; clone size: many; CDR3 protein: CASSEAPVGGYTF; CDR3 DNA: TGTGCCAGCAGTGAAGCCCCGGTCGGGGGCTACACCTTC
V gene: TRBV20-1; D gene: TRBD2; J gene: TRBJ2-3; CDR3 length: 15; clone size: once; CDR3 protein: CSAELGGTKGDTQYF; CDR3 DNA: TGCAGTGCTGAGCTGGGGGGGACTAAAGGGGATACGCAGTATTTT
V gene: TRBV5-6; D gene: -; J gene: TRBJ1-2; CDR3 length: 15; clone size: many; CDR3 protein: CASSFPGRNYYGYTF; CDR3 DNA: TGTGCCAGCAGCTTCCCGGGACGGAACTATTATGGCTACACCTTC